This T cell receptor beta chain is from a study of blood T cell repertoires in COVID-19. The CDR3 loop spans 16 amino acids. Germline CDR1 and CDR2: SEHNR and FQNEAQ (reference sequence). The V end was cut by 1 base, the J end by 3 bases, with 13 bases between. The data were produced by immunoSEQ multiplex PCR, yet TCRdb's version contains in-frame clones alone and is incomplete. The repertoire consists of under 130,000 clones, with approximately 83% occurring once and the leading ten covering 3.5% to 5%. The chain uses TRBV7-9 and TRBJ1-5, with D tentatively TRBD1 (6 bases). This receptor was taken from a man between 45 and 60 years old with acute or convalescent COVID-19. Sequences were obtained from peripheral blood. The CDR3 nucleotides read TGTGCCAGCAGCTTAGAGTCTGGACAGCCCAATCAGCCCCAGCATTTT. This encodes CASSLESGQPNQPQHF.